The rows below give T cell receptor beta chains drawn from one sample of a study of regulatory T cells in long-lasting Graves disease. TCRdb independently ran MiXCR on the multiplex PCR reads; one entry per CDR3 protein. The sample yields 550,000 to 700,000 distinct CDR3 sequences, around 15% seen once. These data also featured in a second study, about T cells in Graves' hyperthyroidism and ophthalmopathy.

Sequencing used peripheral blood mononuclear cells (PBMCs), obtained at new diagnosis, from a patient treated with antithyroid drugs. The receptors originated from a man aged 18-30 years with Graves disease. Both conserved end residues are part of each CDR3. D genes are given only for firm matches. The size field is filled for only some rows; it gives once, few, many or a size class.

j_call d_call clone_size cdr3_length v_call cdr3_nt cdr3_aa
TRBJ2-3 TRBD2 many 17 TRBV27 TGTGCCAGCAGGGCAGGGGGACTAGCGGGATTAACAGATACGCAGTATTTT CASRAGGLAGLTDTQYF
TRBJ2-2 NA NA 16 TRBV5-1 TGCGCCAGCAGCCCTGCCGACCGTGAAACCACCGGGGAGCTGTTTTTT CASSPADRETTGELFF
TRBJ2-7 TRBD2 NA 16 TRBV7-6 TGTGCCAGCAGCTTAGGTGTAGCGGGAAATACCTACGAGCAGTACTTC CASSLGVAGNTYEQYF
TRBJ1-5 NA many 12 TRBV30 TGTGCCTGGAGTGTACCTCGAGGGTCCCAGCATTTT CAWSVPRGSQHF
TRBJ2-7 TRBD1 NA 13 TRBV19 TGTGCCAGTAGTATTGACAGGGGCTACGAGCAGTACTTC CASSIDRGYEQYF
TRBJ2-3 TRBD2 few 16 TRBV28 TGTGCCAGCAGGTCCCCGAGCGGGAGGGCATCGGATACGCAGTATTTT CASRSPSGRASDTQYF
TRBJ2-2 NA NA 14 TRBV11-2 TGTGCCAGCAGCTTGTTAGTGGGAACCGGGGAGCTGTTTTTT CASSLLVGTGELFF
TRBJ1-2 NA many 15 TRBV30 TGTGCCTGGAAGGCCAGCGACGTCTGGGGCTATGGCTACACCTTC CAWKASDVWGYGYTF
TRBJ2-3 TRBD2 many 18 TRBV11-2 TGTGCCAGCAGTCCCCACCTCGGACTAGCGGGAGGGCCAGATACGCAGTATTTT CASSPHLGLAGGPDTQYF
TRBJ2-1 NA NA 11 TRBV7-2 TGTGCCAGCAGCTTCACCGTGGAGCAGTTCTTC CASSFTVEQFF
TRBJ2-1 TRBD2 many 17 TRBV6-1 TGTGCCAGCAGTCGTACTAGCGGCCAAAGACCGTACAATGAGCAGTTCTTC CASSRTSGQRPYNEQFF
TRBJ2-1 TRBD1 many 15 TRBV27 TGTGCCAGCACTCAGACAGGGGGCGCAAACAATGAGCAGTTCTTC CASTQTGGANNEQFF
TRBJ1-5 NA many 13 TRBV7-8 TGTGCCAGCAGCTTCGGGACGAATCAGCCCCAGCATTTT CASSFGTNQPQHF
TRBJ1-1 TRBD1 many 17 TRBV28 TGTGCCAGCAGTTTATCCGCCGGGGCGGGCAGGGGGCTTGAAGCTTTCTTT CASSLSAGAGRGLEAFF
TRBJ2-2 TRBD2 NA 15 TRBV7-9 TGTGCCAGCAGTTTAAGACTAGCGGGAACCGGGGAGCTGTTTTTT CASSLRLAGTGELFF
TRBJ2-1 NA many 15 TRBV6-2/TRBV6-3 TGTGCCAGCAGTTACAACCCAGCAGGATACAATGAGCAGTTCTTC CASSYNPAGYNEQFF
TRBJ1-5 TRBD1 many 15 TRBV3-1 TGTGCCAGCAGCCTTGGGACAGGAGTTAATCAGCCCCAGCATTTT CASSLGTGVNQPQHF
TRBJ2-7 NA many 12 TRBV20-1 TGCAGTGCCGCAGGCAGATCCTACGAGCAGTACTTC CSAAGRSYEQYF
TRBJ2-3 NA many 14 TRBV20-1 TGCAGTGCTAGAGCTTTGCACAGCACAGATACGCAGTATTTT CSARALHSTDTQYF
TRBJ1-2 TRBD1 few 14 TRBV12-3/TRBV12-4 TGTGCCAGCAGGACCGGGACAGGGATGCGTGGCTACACCTTC CASRTGTGMRGYTF
TRBJ2-5 NA few 14 TRBV5-1 TGCGCCAGCAGCTTGGTCGGTGGGGGAGAGACCCAGTACTTC CASSLVGGGETQYF
TRBJ1-3 TRBD1 NA 16 TRBV13 TGTGCCAGCAGCTCTAGGGGGCAAGGATCTGGAAACACCATATATTTT CASSSRGQGSGNTIYF
TRBJ2-1 TRBD2 many 18 TRBV6-2/TRBV6-3 TGTGCCAGCAGTTATCGCGGACTAGCGGGAGGGCGGTGGGATGAGCAGTTCTTC CASSYRGLAGGRWDEQFF
TRBJ2-1 NA NA 15 TRBV12-3/TRBV12-4 TGTGCCAGCAGCCAAGATCCGGCTAGCCTGGGGGAGCAGTTCTTC CASSQDPASLGEQFF
TRBJ2-1 TRBD2 NA 19 TRBV6-2/TRBV6-3 TGTGCCAGCAGTCCCGGGGGACTAGCGGGAGGGCCAGGCTACAATGAGCAGTTCTTC CASSPGGLAGGPGYNEQFF
TRBJ1-1 NA many 14 TRBV5-1 TGCGCCAGCAGCCAGGACAGCGTTTCCACTGAAGCTTTCTTT CASSQDSVSTEAFF
TRBJ2-1 NA few 16 TRBV5-4 TGTGCCAGCAGCTCCGGGACTCAGACCTCCTACAATGAGCAGTTCTTC CASSSGTQTSYNEQFF
TRBJ2-7 NA NA 17 TRBV28 TGTGCCAGCAGTTTCGAGGTGGTGGGGGGCGCCTCCTACGAGCAGTACTTC CASSFEVVGGASYEQYF
TRBJ2-7 NA many 13 TRBV12-3/TRBV12-4 TGTGCCAGCAGCTTGCCAAGCTCCTACGAGCAGTACTTC CASSLPSSYEQYF